This is a list of T cell receptor beta chains from one sample in a study of CD8 T cells in ankylosing spondylitis. TCRdb called the 5' RACE reads again in MiXCR, with one record for every CDR3 protein. The data hold approximately 130,000 distinct CDR3 sequences, with approximately 10% observed a single time. Sequenced: blood, either unsorted or a sorted T cell fraction (not recorded which). The receptors here all came from a male donor with ankylosing spondylitis or in good health (not recorded which). Both conserved end residues are part of each CDR3. The D gene is left open where the match is weak. Clone size is given for some rows only: seen once, a few or many times, or a class if the clone is expanded.

few	TRBV5-1	TRBJ2-1	TRBD2	TGCGCCAGCAGCTTGACCGGACTAGGAGTAAATGAGCAGTTCTTC	CASSLTGLGVNEQFF
many	TRBV7-2	TRBJ2-5	TRBD2	TGTGCCAGCTCCGCCGGGACTAGCGGGCCAGAGACCCAGTACTTC	CASSAGTSGPETQYF
many	TRBV29-1	TRBJ2-1	TRBD1	TGCAGCGTTGTAGGGACAGGGGGCTACAATGAGCAGTTCTTC	CSVVGTGGYNEQFF
many	TRBV5-1	TRBJ1-1	TRBD1	TGCGCCAGCAGCTTGGCCAGGGGGACCACTGAAGCTTTCTTT	CASSLARGTTEAFF
few	TRBV12-3/TRBV12-4	TRBJ2-2	TRBD2	TGTGCCAGCAGGGGACTAGCGGGGACGAACACCGGGGAGCTGTTTTTT	CASRGLAGTNTGELFF
many	TRBV29-1	TRBJ1-5	TRBD1	TGCAGCGTAGGGACAGCGACTAATCAGCCCCAGCATTTT	CSVGTATNQPQHF
NA	TRBV7-9	TRBJ1-1	NA	TGTGCCAGCAGCCCGAGGGGCCGGGGTGTGAACACTGAAGCTTTCTTT	CASSPRGRGVNTEAFF
many	TRBV5-1	TRBJ2-1	NA	TGCGCCAGCAGCTGGAAGGGCGGGTCATCCTACAATGAGCAGTTCTTC	CASSWKGGSSYNEQFF
many	TRBV12-3/TRBV12-4	TRBJ2-1	NA	TGTGCCAGCAGTTTAGGTCGGGGCTCCTACAATGAGCAGTTCTTC	CASSLGRGSYNEQFF
many	TRBV20-1	TRBJ2-7	NA	TGCAGTGCTGAAGCCTATTCCTACGAGCAGTACTTC	CSAEAYSYEQYF
many	TRBV27	TRBJ1-1	TRBD1	TGTGCCAGTTCGCGGACAGGGGGCTTTAATATGAACACTGAAGCTTTCTTT	CASSRTGGFNMNTEAFF
many	TRBV6-2/TRBV6-3	TRBJ1-5	NA	TGTGCCAGCAGTTACCCGACAGGTTACAAAAATAGCAATCAGCCCCAGCATTTT	CASSYPTGYKNSNQPQHF
many	TRBV6-6	TRBJ2-2	NA	TGTGCCAGCGGAGGGGCAAGAAACGGGGAGCTGTTTTTT	CASGGARNGELFF
NA	TRBV28	TRBJ2-7	TRBD1	TGTGCCAGCAGGGCAGGGGGATCCTCCTACGAGCAGTACTTC	CASRAGGSSYEQYF
many	TRBV24-1	TRBJ2-7	NA	TGTGCCACCAGTGTAGGCTACGAGCAGTACTTC	CATSVGYEQYF
NA	TRBV29-1	TRBJ2-5	NA	TGCAGCGTTGAAGATTGGGCTACAAATCAGACCGAAGAGACCCAGTACTTC	CSVEDWATNQTEETQYF
NA	TRBV18	TRBJ2-5	NA	TGTGCCAGCTCACCAATAGGCAAAACGGAGACCCAGTACTTC	CASSPIGKTETQYF
many	TRBV5-1	TRBJ2-7	NA	TGCGCCAGCAGCCGGTTGGGGCTGCAGCCCTCCGAGCAGTACTTC	CASSRLGLQPSEQYF
many	TRBV20-1	TRBJ1-4	NA	TGCAGTGCTAGAGATCGCAGGGCGGGTGAAAAACTGTTTTTT	CSARDRRAGEKLFF
NA	TRBV5-1	TRBJ2-1	TRBD1	TGCGCCAGCAGCGTGCAGGGGGCGGAGTATGAGCAGTTGTTC	CASSVQGAEYEQLF
NA	TRBV11-2	TRBJ1-2	TRBD1	TGTGCCAGCAAGAAGGGACAGAACTATGGCTACACCTTC	CASKKGQNYGYTF
many	TRBV5-8	TRBJ2-7	NA	TGTGCCAGCAGCTTGGTCGCCGGCTACGAGCAGTACTTC	CASSLVAGYEQYF
few	TRBV5-1	TRBJ1-2	NA	TGCGCCAGCAGCTTGGCTCCGACGGATGGCTACACCTTC	CASSLAPTDGYTF
NA	TRBV20-1	TRBJ2-7	TRBD2	TGCTGTGCTAGAGAGAGGACTAGCGGGAGGATCTCCTACGAGCAGTACTTC	CCARERTSGRISYEQYF
many	TRBV20-1	TRBJ2-1	TRBD2	TGCAGTGCTAGAGACCGTGGGACTAGCGGGAGCTATGAGCAGTTCTTC	CSARDRGTSGSYEQFF
few	TRBV25-1	TRBJ2-2	TRBD1	TGTGCCAGCAGTAAAAGCCCGGGACAGGCTGGGGTTAACACCGGGGAGCTGTTTTTT	CASSKSPGQAGVNTGELFF
many	TRBV11-2	TRBJ2-2	NA	TGTGCCAGCAGTCACCCGGGGCAGGGGTTAACCGGGGAGCTGTTTTTT	CASSHPGQGLTGELFF
many	TRBV20-1	TRBJ2-7	NA	TGCAGTGCTAGAGTGAGAGGAGACTACGAGCAGTACTTC	CSARVRGDYEQYF
few	TRBV27	TRBJ2-4	TRBD1	TGTGCCAGCAGTTCTTGGACAGGCTCACTTAACATTCAGTACTTC	CASSSWTGSLNIQYF
NA	TRBV7-9	TRBJ2-1	TRBD2	TGTGCCAGCAGCTTCCCTGAGAGTAGCGGGAGAAGCAATGAGCAGTTCTTC	CASSFPESSGRSNEQFF
many	TRBV5-1	TRBJ2-3	NA	TGCGCCAGCAGCTTGGAGGTAGCGGTCACAGATACGCAGTATTTT	CASSLEVAVTDTQYF
few	TRBV20-1	TRBJ2-3	NA	TGCAGTGCGGGTAGAGGGAACACAGATACGCAGTATTTT	CSAGRGNTDTQYF
NA	TRBV20-1	TRBJ2-1	TRBD2	TGCTGTGCCCTCGGACTAGCGGGTGATAGCTCCTACAATGAGCAGTTCTTC	CCALGLAGDSSYNEQFF
many	TRBV20-1	TRBJ2-5	NA	TGCAGTGCTAGAGATATTTCCGTACAAGAGACCCAGTACTTC	CSARDISVQETQYF
many	TRBV20-1	TRBJ2-1	TRBD2	TGCAGTGCTAGAGATCTGGGCGGGGGGTACAATGAGCAGTTCTTC	CSARDLGGGYNEQFF
NA	TRBV7-6	TRBJ2-7	TRBD2	TGTGCCAGCAGCTTAGAAGGATCTAGCGGCCCTAACTCCTACGAGCAGTACTTC	CASSLEGSSGPNSYEQYF
many	TRBV20-1	TRBJ2-7	TRBD2	TGCAGTGCTAGGGAACTAGCGTTCGAGCAGTACTTC	CSARELAFEQYF
many	TRBV6-2/TRBV6-3	TRBJ2-5	TRBD1	TGTGCCAGCAGTTACTCTTGGGACAGGGGGCGCCGAGAGACCCAGTACTTC	CASSYSWDRGRRETQYF
few	TRBV7-8	TRBJ1-1	NA	TGTGCCAGCAGCCGATACCTATCGAAGCCGGTCATGGTCACTGAAGCTTTCTTT	CASSRYLSKPVMVTEAFF